Listed below are T cell receptor beta chains from one sample, sequenced in a study of Ad26.COV2.S vaccination and SARS-CoV-2 variants. TCRdb's table, derived via immunoSEQ multiplex PCR, lists solely in-frame clones and lacks some. The profile covers some 460,000 clones, with nearly 90% appearing a single time and about 1.7% taken by the ten largest. This specimen was peripheral blood, taken in a trial of Ad26.COV2.S vaccine versus placebo. The receptors were gathered from a person between 18 and 65 years old who received the Ad26.COV2.S COVID-19 vaccine or a placebo. Each CDR3 is given without its conserved first and last residue.

J	V	CDR3
TRBJ2-7	TRBV29-1	SVSGGQGGNEQY
TRBJ2-4	TRBV6-6	ASRILAGGPDIQY
TRBJ1-3	TRBV2	ASSVLGQSGNTIY
TRBJ1-5	TRBV2	ASSERRQPSLNQPQH
TRBJ1-1	TRBV19	ASSARTGGTEAF
TRBJ1-1	TRBV2	ASSEQGSEAF
TRBJ2-1	TRBV5-1	ASSLGSGGAGEQF
TRBJ2-3	TRBV7-3	ASSLGTHTDTQY
TRBJ1-2	TRBV11-2	ASSLATVNYGYT
TRBJ2-6	TRBV7-6	ASSFLGSGANVLT
TRBJ1-2	TRBV4-1	ASMGGNGYT
TRBJ1-1	TRBV11-2	ASSRGQEREAF
TRBJ1-2	TRBV9	ASSLSTNYGYT
TRBJ1-4	TRBV19	ASTGQPKLEKLF
TRBJ2-7	TRBV28	ASSSPGDSGSNEQY
TRBJ2-2	TRBV2	ASSSLTGEVGELF
TRBJ2-3	TRBV2	AGGTGPTDTQY
TRBJ1-2	TRBV27	ASSLLQGANYGYT
TRBJ2-7	TRBV18	ASSPGLGRTEQY
TRBJ2-2	TRBV11-2	ASSPEITGELF
TRBJ2-3	TRBV10-2	ASSRTGTGVNTQY
TRBJ1-3	TRBV9	ASSASYGPRTNTIY
TRBJ2-2	TRBV6-2/TRBV6-3	ASSYRGRGTGELF
TRBJ1-1	TRBV4-1	ASSQARLGNTEAF
TRBJ2-1	TRBV6-2/TRBV6-3	ASSYPNREKKF
TRBJ1-1	TRBV23-1	ASSRKEEIGTGECFADTEAF
TRBJ2-7	TRBV11-1	ASSSDRVSSYEQY
TRBJ2-3	TRBV2	ARRGLAGEPDTQY
TRBJ1-2	TRBV12-3/TRBV12-4	ASSLDSVGYT
TRBJ2-3	TRBV3-1/TRBV3-2	ASSRTGTTDTQY
TRBJ2-3	TRBV7-2	ASSTASLAGGRGDTQY
TRBJ2-5	TRBV5-1	ASRETGGSEETQY
TRBJ1-2	TRBV6-2/TRBV6-3	ASSPFGQYYGYT